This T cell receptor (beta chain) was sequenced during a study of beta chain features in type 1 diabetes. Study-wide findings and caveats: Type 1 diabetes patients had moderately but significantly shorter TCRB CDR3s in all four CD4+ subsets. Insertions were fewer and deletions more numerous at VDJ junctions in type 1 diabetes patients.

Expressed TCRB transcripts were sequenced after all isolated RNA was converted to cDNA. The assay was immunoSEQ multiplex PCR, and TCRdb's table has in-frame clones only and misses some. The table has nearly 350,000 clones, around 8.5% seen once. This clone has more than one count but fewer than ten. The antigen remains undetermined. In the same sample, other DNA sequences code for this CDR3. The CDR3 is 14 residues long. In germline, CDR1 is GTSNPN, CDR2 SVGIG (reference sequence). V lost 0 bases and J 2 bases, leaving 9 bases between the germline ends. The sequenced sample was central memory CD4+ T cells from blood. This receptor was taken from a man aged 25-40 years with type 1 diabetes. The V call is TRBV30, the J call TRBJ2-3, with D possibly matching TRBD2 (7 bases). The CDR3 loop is CAWSVGGPTDTQYF. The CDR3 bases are TGTGCCTGGAGTGTCGGGGGGCCCACAGATACGCAGTATTTT.